This T cell receptor (beta chain) appears in the sequencing data of a study of blood T cell repertoires in COVID-19. The germline CDR1 and CDR2 sequences are SGHNT and YYREEE (reference sequence). The CDR3 sequence is 16 residues long. Trimming left V 2 bases short and J 1 base short, with 13 bases between. Cohorts were determined from participant-reported clinical history. In Cohort 3, a recovered donor had either two negative PCRs, clearance, or symptom resolution. As handled by the study authors: Reference gene primer amplification yielded estimated nucleated cell counts. Assay: immunoSEQ multiplex PCR; the TCRdb copy retains only in-frame clones and omits some. The V and J calls and clone size were taken over from that table, and D and trimming were inferred from the DNA. The data show roughly 370,000 clones, around nine tenths seen once.

The genes are TRBV5-4 and TRBJ2-1; D perhaps matches TRBD1 (5 bases). The specimen was PBMCs or T cells enriched from blood (not recorded which). This TCR was recovered from a woman in her 50s who had recovered from COVID-19. The CDR3 sequence: CASSLRGRPSYNEQFF. The CDR3 DNA is TGTGCCAGCAGCTTAAGGGGAAGGCCTTCCTACAATGAGCAGTTCTTC.